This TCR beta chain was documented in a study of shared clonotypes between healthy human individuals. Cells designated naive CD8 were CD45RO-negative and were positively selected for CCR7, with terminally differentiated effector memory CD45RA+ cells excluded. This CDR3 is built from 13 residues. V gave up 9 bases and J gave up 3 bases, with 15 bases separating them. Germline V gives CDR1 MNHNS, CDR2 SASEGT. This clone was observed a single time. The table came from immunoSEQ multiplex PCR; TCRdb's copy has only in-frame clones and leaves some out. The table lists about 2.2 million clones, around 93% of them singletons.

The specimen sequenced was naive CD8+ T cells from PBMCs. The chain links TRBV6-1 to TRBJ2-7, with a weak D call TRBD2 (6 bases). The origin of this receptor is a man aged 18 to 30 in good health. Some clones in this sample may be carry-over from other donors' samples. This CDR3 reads CASRPWDFYEQYF. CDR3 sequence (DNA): TGTGCCAGTCGGCCGTGGGACTTCTACGAGCAGTACTTC.